This T cell receptor (beta chain) stems from a study of Ad26.COV2.S vaccination and SARS-CoV-2 variants. The treatment: roughly 20 received Ad26.COV2.S at low or high dose, single or two shots; several received placebo; per-sample allocation not given. Day 63 after the first injection of vaccine or placebo was the sampling time. An Ad26 vector that expressed Wuhan-strain SARS-CoV-2 spike constituted the vaccine. Worth noting for this clone: Its antigen is not identified.

Study results and caveats: Researchers cautioned that TCR breadth and depth analyses may have underestimated total T cell responses.

V lost 3 bases to trimming and J lost 2 bases, with 5 bases between them. CDR1 MNHEY and CDR2 SMNVEV come from the germline V gene (reference sequence). This CDR3 contains 13 residues. The protocol was immunoSEQ multiplex PCR, while the TCRdb copy is restricted to in-frame clones and leaves out a portion. In the table there are about 350,000 clones, 75% to 90% of which are singletons. Sequenced here: peripheral blood, sampled in a trial of Ad26.COV2.S vaccine versus placebo. The clonotype originates from a person aged 18-65 years who received the Ad26.COV2.S COVID-19 vaccine or a placebo. V gene TRBV27 combines with J gene TRBJ1-3; no definite D call. CDR3 nucleotides: TGTGCCAGCAGTTTGAGGGCTGGAAACACCATATATTTT. Translated: CASSLRAGNTIYF.